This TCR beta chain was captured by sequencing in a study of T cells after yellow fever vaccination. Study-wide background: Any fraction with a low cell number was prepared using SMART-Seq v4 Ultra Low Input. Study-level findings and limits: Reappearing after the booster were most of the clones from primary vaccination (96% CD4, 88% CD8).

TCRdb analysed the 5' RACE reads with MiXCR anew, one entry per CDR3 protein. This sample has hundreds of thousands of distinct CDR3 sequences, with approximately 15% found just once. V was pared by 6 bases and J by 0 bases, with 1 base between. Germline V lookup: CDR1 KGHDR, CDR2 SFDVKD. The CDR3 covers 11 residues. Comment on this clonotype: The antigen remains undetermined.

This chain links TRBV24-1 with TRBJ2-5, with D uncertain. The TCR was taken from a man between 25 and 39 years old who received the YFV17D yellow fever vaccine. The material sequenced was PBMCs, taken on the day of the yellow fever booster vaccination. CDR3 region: CATSYQETQYF. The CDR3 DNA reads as TGTGCCACCAGTTACCAAGAGACCCAGTACTTC.